These T cell receptor beta chains were read from a single sample in a study of T cells expressing NK-cell markers. From the 5' RACE reads, TCRdb lists one entry per CDR3 protein and no DNA. The sample has a few hundred thousand distinct CDR3 sequences, and its top ten clones hold under 6.5%. The source material was blood T cells: a sorted CD56 or NKG2C T cell subset, CD4+ or CD8+ T cells, or bulk PBMC T cells (not recorded which). The receptor source for this set is a man aged 18-70 years in good health. CDR3s include the opening cysteine and the closing phenylalanine or tryptophan. The order of the fields is J gene, V gene, CDR3 length, CDR3 protein.

j_call: TRBJ1-6
v_call: TRBV6-1
cdr3_length: 15
cdr3_aa: CASSDTGLANSPLHF

j_call: TRBJ2-5
v_call: TRBV7-2
cdr3_length: 14
cdr3_aa: CASSIRRSASAQYF

j_call: TRBJ1-5
v_call: TRBV12-3/TRBV12-4
cdr3_length: 17
cdr3_aa: CASSLIYRDTGGQPQHF

j_call: TRBJ2-7
v_call: TRBV7-2
cdr3_length: 13
cdr3_aa: CASSPMGTYEQYF

j_call: TRBJ2-5
v_call: TRBV3-1
cdr3_length: 16
cdr3_aa: CASSQGAGRAQETQYF

j_call: TRBJ1-1
v_call: TRBV7-9
cdr3_length: 15
cdr3_aa: CASSFETGHTTEAFF

j_call: TRBJ2-1
v_call: TRBV11-1
cdr3_length: 19
cdr3_aa: CASSLVSVFGTGGLNEQFF

j_call: TRBJ1-2
v_call: TRBV7-8
cdr3_length: 17
cdr3_aa: CASSLEGLGQPLYGYTF

j_call: TRBJ2-7
v_call: TRBV5-4
cdr3_length: 14
cdr3_aa: CASSLWQGGYEQYF

j_call: TRBJ2-1
v_call: TRBV10-3
cdr3_length: 14
cdr3_aa: CAIKPSGEYNEQFF

j_call: TRBJ2-7
v_call: TRBV25-1
cdr3_length: 15
cdr3_aa: CASSESGAVYYEQYF

j_call: TRBJ2-7
v_call: TRBV3-1
cdr3_length: 14
cdr3_aa: CASSLGLTTYEQYF

j_call: TRBJ2-5
v_call: TRBV5-6
cdr3_length: 15
cdr3_aa: CASSSTGVHQETQYF

j_call: TRBJ2-1
v_call: TRBV12-3/TRBV12-4
cdr3_length: 16
cdr3_aa: CASSLTLLSSYNEQFF

j_call: TRBJ2-7
v_call: TRBV7-9
cdr3_length: 15
cdr3_aa: CASSLDPPGGYEQYF

j_call: TRBJ2-2
v_call: TRBV5-1
cdr3_length: 14
cdr3_aa: CASSYGAVTGELFF

j_call: TRBJ1-1
v_call: TRBV12-3/TRBV12-4
cdr3_length: 14
cdr3_aa: CASSLLSMNTEAFF

j_call: TRBJ2-5
v_call: TRBV15
cdr3_length: 15
cdr3_aa: CATSRDQGSSETQYF

j_call: TRBJ2-3
v_call: TRBV3-1
cdr3_length: 13
cdr3_aa: CASSPSGADTQYF

j_call: TRBJ1-4
v_call: TRBV18
cdr3_length: 14
cdr3_aa: CASSPKGQTEKLFF

j_call: TRBJ1-5
v_call: TRBV12-3/TRBV12-4
cdr3_length: 14
cdr3_aa: CASSLPGREQPQHF

j_call: TRBJ2-3
v_call: TRBV11-2
cdr3_length: 17
cdr3_aa: CASSLRRGGTSTDTQYF

j_call: TRBJ2-5
v_call: TRBV29-1
cdr3_length: 13
cdr3_aa: CRDIWEVGETQYF

j_call: TRBJ2-5
v_call: TRBV28
cdr3_length: 20
cdr3_aa: CASSPGLAGASPRVWETQYF

j_call: TRBJ2-7
v_call: TRBV6-1
cdr3_length: 16
cdr3_aa: CASTAPETGLSYEQYF

j_call: TRBJ2-3
v_call: TRBV5-1
cdr3_length: 16
cdr3_aa: CASSQRSGGNTDTQYF

j_call: TRBJ1-6
v_call: TRBV6-5
cdr3_length: 17
cdr3_aa: CASSYSSGKRLRSPLHF

j_call: TRBJ1-4
v_call: TRBV6-5
cdr3_length: 16
cdr3_aa: CASSYSSTSGGEKLFF

j_call: TRBJ2-5
v_call: TRBV15
cdr3_length: 14
cdr3_aa: CATSTGGVRETQYF

j_call: TRBJ1-5
v_call: TRBV6-1
cdr3_length: 15
cdr3_aa: CASTWTGKSNQPQHF

j_call: TRBJ2-1
v_call: TRBV5-6
cdr3_length: 16
cdr3_aa: CASSVTGTGRYNEQFF

j_call: TRBJ2-7
v_call: TRBV6-1
cdr3_length: 13
cdr3_aa: CASQGHLRDEQYF

j_call: TRBJ2-3
v_call: TRBV20-1
cdr3_length: 15
cdr3_aa: CSARPIGGKTDTQYF

j_call: TRBJ1-6
v_call: TRBV27
cdr3_length: 16
cdr3_aa: CASSFVQGNFPRPLHF

j_call: TRBJ2-3
v_call: TRBV20-1
cdr3_length: 14
cdr3_aa: CSAPPGLGRDTQYF

j_call: TRBJ2-3
v_call: TRBV7-8
cdr3_length: 14
cdr3_aa: CASAPTSPADTQYF

j_call: TRBJ2-2
v_call: TRBV12-3/TRBV12-4
cdr3_length: 14
cdr3_aa: CASNRGGLSGELFF

j_call: TRBJ1-2
v_call: TRBV5-1
cdr3_length: 13
cdr3_aa: CASSLGTGTGYTF

j_call: TRBJ1-1
v_call: TRBV19
cdr3_length: 14
cdr3_aa: CASSIGGRSTEAFF

j_call: TRBJ2-1
v_call: TRBV18
cdr3_length: 18
cdr3_aa: CASSRTTSGGTWANEQFF

j_call: TRBJ2-2
v_call: TRBV12-3/TRBV12-4
cdr3_length: 15
cdr3_aa: CASSPGTSRTGELFF

j_call: TRBJ2-5
v_call: TRBV28
cdr3_length: 19
cdr3_aa: CASSLPGAGGFPSDGTQYF

j_call: TRBJ2-5
v_call: TRBV11-2
cdr3_length: 15
cdr3_aa: CASSSLAGTEETQYF

j_call: TRBJ1-5
v_call: TRBV6-1
cdr3_length: 19
cdr3_aa: CASSESRARMTGYLQPQHF

j_call: TRBJ1-1
v_call: TRBV12-5
cdr3_length: 16
cdr3_aa: CASGLPDRVVYTEAFF

j_call: TRBJ1-6
v_call: TRBV20-1
cdr3_length: 15
cdr3_aa: CSARMRGAYNSPLHF

j_call: TRBJ2-5
v_call: TRBV28
cdr3_length: 15
cdr3_aa: CASRGTSGDQETQYF

j_call: TRBJ2-1
v_call: TRBV27
cdr3_length: 16
cdr3_aa: CASSLSWGQAYNEQFF

j_call: TRBJ2-5
v_call: TRBV20-1
cdr3_length: 12
cdr3_aa: CSAREGLGTQYF

j_call: TRBJ2-3
v_call: TRBV7-2
cdr3_length: 14
cdr3_aa: CASSSLTPAHTQYF

j_call: TRBJ2-3
v_call: TRBV11-2
cdr3_length: 18
cdr3_aa: CASRPDGTAGDRTDTQYF

j_call: TRBJ2-1
v_call: TRBV12-3/TRBV12-4
cdr3_length: 13
cdr3_aa: CASSLFQTSRKFF

j_call: TRBJ2-1
v_call: TRBV12-3/TRBV12-4
cdr3_length: 15
cdr3_aa: CASSPGQSGFWEQFF

j_call: TRBJ2-5
v_call: TRBV10-2
cdr3_length: 16
cdr3_aa: CASSLAGGRTGETQYF

j_call: TRBJ2-5
v_call: TRBV5-1
cdr3_length: 15
cdr3_aa: CASSLVGGLQETQYF

j_call: TRBJ2-7
v_call: TRBV7-9
cdr3_length: 16
cdr3_aa: CASSDLRDRRPYEQYF

j_call: TRBJ2-7
v_call: TRBV4-2
cdr3_length: 15
cdr3_aa: CASSPQGGGWYEQYF

j_call: TRBJ2-1
v_call: TRBV20-1
cdr3_length: 16
cdr3_aa: CSAARSGLAGYNEQFF